This TCR beta chain was observed in a study of blood T cell repertoires in COVID-19. Whole-study context: Spain, Italy and the United States supplied samples that represented acute and convalescent COVID-19. T cells, B-cell-depleted T cells, or PBMCs provided the cDNA or gDNA that served as material.

In the original workflow: Reference gene primer amplification yielded estimated nucleated cell counts. Clones were read by immunoSEQ multiplex PCR, and TCRdb kept only the in-frame ones, dropping some. Clone size and V and J calls were adopted from that table, with D and trimming inferred from the DNA. This table has some 390,000 clones, over 85% appearing once. Two negative PCRs, clearance, or symptom resolution characterized the recovered Cohort 3 donors. The clonotype comes from a woman aged 25-40 years who had recovered from COVID-19. The source material was PBMCs or T cells enriched from blood (not recorded which).

The CDR3 DNA sequence: TGTGCCTGGAGTGCAACCCTAAATAGCAATCAGCCCCAGCATTTT. Protein sequence: CAWSATLNSNQPQHF. The V call is TRBV30, the J call TRBJ1-5; no reliable D call. This CDR3 contains 15 residues. In germline, CDR1 is GTSNPN, CDR2 SVGIG (reference sequence). V was shortened by 1 base and J by 0 bases, with 10 bases between the two germline ends.